The present TCR beta chain was sequenced within a study of vaccination and CD4 T cells after COVID-19 (dated by TCRdb to the early 2020s). Context from the whole study: The convalescent cohort included six males and four females, with two Hispanic individuals, seven Caucasians, two Asians and one multiracial person. At the TCR clonotype level, an earlier paper using these donors assessed memory CD4+ T cell crossreactivity between SARS-CoV-2 and common cold coronavirus spike proteins. Post-vaccine blood samples were collected a median of around 10 weeks after the second vaccine dose, ranging from 14 to 241 days. Overlapping spike peptide pools from SARS-CoV-2 and from the common cold coronaviruses HCoV-NL63, HCoV-OC43 and HCoV-229E were used as culture stimuli. Post-COVID blood samples from convalescent patients were collected a median of around 100 days after diagnosis, with a range of roughly 30 to 170 days. Participants got two doses of the Pfizer-BioNTech BNT162b2 vaccine (n=8) or two doses of the Moderna mRNA-1273 vaccine (n=2). In under twelve COVID-19 convalescent patients and 4 infection-naive healthy vaccine recipients, researchers compared the spike-specific CD4+ TCR repertoire from before mRNA vaccination with the repertoire from after. In control cultures, a CEFX viral epitope pool was used as positive control, an HIV-1 Nef peptide pool was used as negative control, or no peptide was added.

The label giving this sample's treatment or condition can be read as: 10-day PBMC culture with coronavirus spike peptide pools or control peptides (ViraFEST assay). CD4+ T cells from unexposed donors were collected before the COVID-19 pandemic (2011-2018). The ViraFEST assay, used in the study, expanded antigen-specific T cells with peptide pools and then identified the expanded clonotypes through TCR sequencing. Each well held millions of PBMCs cultured in IMDM containing about 5% human AB serum and roughly 9.7 IU/ml IL-2, with around 9.2 ug/ml peptide pools added. On days 3 and 7, half of the culture medium was replaced with fresh IL-2-containing medium. Once the cells had been in culture for around nine days, the EasySep CD4+ T cell isolation kit was used to isolate CD4+ T cells by negative selection. As far as cell numbers permitted, CD4+ T cells from unexposed donors were tested for reactivity against SARS-CoV-2 S and N as well as four spike pools from common cold coronaviruses. Ficoll-Paque Plus gradient centrifugation was used to isolate PBMCs from whole blood, and the isolated PBMCs were then either used fresh or cryopreserved at -140C. Triplicate wells were generally used for each culture condition. The leukapheresis product used for the unexposed donors was purchased from a commercial source.

Comment on this clonotype: Its antigen is not yet known. Within one base of it there is no much larger clone, and no base qualities were kept.

Here is what the overall study found, with its caveats: Although the median number of SARS-CoV-2-reactive clonotypes went up from 20 to 25 after infection to roughly 40 after vaccination, the increase was not significant. Of the vaccine-specific clones in convalescent patients, 304 of 307, or nearly all, reacted only to SARS-CoV-2 spike and did not cross-react with common cold coronaviruses. In convalescent patients, a median about 86% of post-vaccine SARS-CoV-2-reactive clones were detected only after vaccination, and vaccine-specific priming was suggested by this finding. Relatively few convalescent patients were included in the study, and early timepoints after natural infection were not analyzed.

The library was made by PCR. DNA from cultured CD4+ T cells was subjected to TCR sequencing with the Oncomine TCR Beta short-read assay at the Johns Hopkins FTIC core. The QIAamp micro DNA kit was used to extract genomic DNA from the cultured CD4+ T cells. The Oncomine TCR Beta libraries from cultured CD4+ T cells were pooled using unique dual indexes and then sequenced on an Illumina iSeq 100. The authors processed their data as follows. Non-productive sequences were removed, and CDR3s that did not start with C, did not end with F or W, or were shorter than 7 amino acids were discarded. The MANAFEST web application was used to identify antigen-specific clonotypes by comparing peptide-stimulated wells against reference wells and other culture wells. For a clone to be called positive, the clone needed an FDR below 0.05, an odds ratio above 5, and a productive frequency above 0.1% in at least two of three replicate wells. A clonotype was classed as cross-reactive if the clonotype showed significant expansion both in SARS-CoV-2 spike wells and in at least one common cold coronavirus spike condition. Using R version 3.6.1, CDR3 homology was evaluated through Levenshtein distances (stringdist) along with unrooted phylogenetic trees (ape). TCRdb reworked the public reads: Q25 trimming with fastp, MiXCR clone assembly, productive beta chains retained. Here each entry gathers all rows of one CDR3 protein and keeps the most common genes and DNA. TCRdb's processing, not the study's, gives the V and J calls here. The sample data list about 4,900 distinct CDR3 sequences, and 42% of these were observed just once. Clones ranked in the top ten supply around 41% of the sample.

The sample consisted of CD4+ T cells from blood, cultured in vitro. The TCR comes from a human donor in good health.

The nucleotide sequence is given as TGTGCCAGCAGTTTAGGGGGGGGGCCCTACGAGCAGTACTTC. This sequence encodes CASSLGGGPYEQYF. The sequence is built from TRBV12-3 or TRBV12-4 and TRBJ2-7; perhaps TRBD2 is the D gene, with 7 bases matching. V is cut by 1 base and J by 2 bases, and the space between the germline ends is 9 bases. The CDR3 has 14 amino acids, counting the end cysteine and phenylalanine. Of all the DNA, just the CDR3 is kept, 42 bases in frame from base 1.